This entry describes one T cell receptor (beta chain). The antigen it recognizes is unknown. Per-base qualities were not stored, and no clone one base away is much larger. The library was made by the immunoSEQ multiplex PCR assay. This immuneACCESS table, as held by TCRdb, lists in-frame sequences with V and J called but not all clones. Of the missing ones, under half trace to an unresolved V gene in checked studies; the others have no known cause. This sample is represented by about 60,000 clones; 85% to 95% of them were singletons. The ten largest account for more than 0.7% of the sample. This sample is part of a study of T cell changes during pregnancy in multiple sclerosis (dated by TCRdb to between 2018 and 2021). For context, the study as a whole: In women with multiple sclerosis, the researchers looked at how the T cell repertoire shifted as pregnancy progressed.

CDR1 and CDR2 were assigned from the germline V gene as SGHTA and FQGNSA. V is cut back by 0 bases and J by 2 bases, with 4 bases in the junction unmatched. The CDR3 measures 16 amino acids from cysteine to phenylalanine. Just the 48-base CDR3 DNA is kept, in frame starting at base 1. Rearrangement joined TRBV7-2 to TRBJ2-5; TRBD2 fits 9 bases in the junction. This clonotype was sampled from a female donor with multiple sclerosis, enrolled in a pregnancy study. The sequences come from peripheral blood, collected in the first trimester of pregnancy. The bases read TGTGCCAGCAGCTTAGCGGGGCGGGGGGGACAAGAGACCCAGTACTTC. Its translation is CASSLAGRGGQETQYF.